This record concerns one T cell receptor beta chain sequence. Its specificity is not known. The method was immunoSEQ multiplex PCR; TCRdb's version includes in-frame clones alone and lacks a portion of them. The sample has fewer than 45,000 clones, 60% to 85% seen once; the top ten hold 24%. Any history of autoimmune disease or systemic immunosuppression disqualified patients. This sample was included in a study of OX40 agonist ivuxolimab in advanced cancers. For the study at large: The patients received ivuxolimab by intravenous route every 2 weeks at 0.01 to 10 mg/kg. Among those enrolled, mean age was 60 years (range 23 to 79) and 75% to 85% were male.

Trimming removed 3 bases from V and 5 bases from J; junction bases left unmatched: 4. This CDR3 is 14 amino acids long. Germline CDR1 is SGHRS and CDR2 is YFSETQ. Study observations and caveats: With doses of 0.1 to 3.0 mg/kg, CD4+ and CD8+ blood T cells had undergone clonal expansion by week 6.

The V and J genes are TRBV5-1 and TRBJ1-1, with 10 bases identical to TRBD1. The source is an adult with an advanced solid tumor such as melanoma, head and neck, liver or kidney cancer. The source material was CD4+ or CD8+ T cells sorted from blood, sampled in a trial of the OX40 agonist ivuxolimab. The CDR3 protein is CASSSDRGQTEAFF. The CDR3 region has the DNA TGCGCCAGCAGCTCTGACAGGGGGCAAACTGAAGCTTTCTTT.